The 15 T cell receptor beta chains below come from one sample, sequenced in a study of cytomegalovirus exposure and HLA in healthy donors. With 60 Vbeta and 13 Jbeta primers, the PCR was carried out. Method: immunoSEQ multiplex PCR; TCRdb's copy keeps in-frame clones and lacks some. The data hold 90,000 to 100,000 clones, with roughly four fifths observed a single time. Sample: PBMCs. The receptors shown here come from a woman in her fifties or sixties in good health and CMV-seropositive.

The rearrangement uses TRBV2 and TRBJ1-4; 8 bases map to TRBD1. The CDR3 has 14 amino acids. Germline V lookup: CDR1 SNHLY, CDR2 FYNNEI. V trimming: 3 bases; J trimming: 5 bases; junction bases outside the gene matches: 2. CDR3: CASSDRGLNEKLFF. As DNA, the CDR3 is TGTGCCAGCAGTGACAGGGGGCTAAATGAAAAACTGTTTTTT.

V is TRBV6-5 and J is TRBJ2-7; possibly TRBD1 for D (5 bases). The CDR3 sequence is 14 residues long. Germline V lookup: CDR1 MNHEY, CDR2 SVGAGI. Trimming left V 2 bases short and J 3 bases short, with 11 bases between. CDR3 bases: TGTGCCAGCAGTTACGCGGACAAAATCTACGAGCAGTACTTC. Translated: CASSYADKIYEQYF.

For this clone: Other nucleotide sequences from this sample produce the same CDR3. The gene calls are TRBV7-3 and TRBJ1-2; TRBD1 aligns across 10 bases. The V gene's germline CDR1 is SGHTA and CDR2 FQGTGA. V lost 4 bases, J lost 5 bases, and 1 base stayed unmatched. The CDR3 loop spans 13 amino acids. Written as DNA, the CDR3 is TGTGCCAGCAGCTCGGGACAGGGGTATGGCTACACCTTC. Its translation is CASSSGQGYGYTF.

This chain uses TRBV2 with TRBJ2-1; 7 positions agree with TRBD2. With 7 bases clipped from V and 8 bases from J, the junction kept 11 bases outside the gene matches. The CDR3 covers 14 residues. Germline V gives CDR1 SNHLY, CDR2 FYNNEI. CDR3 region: CASKQLAPEDEQFF. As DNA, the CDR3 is TGTGCCAGCAAACAACTAGCGCCCGAAGATGAGCAGTTCTTC.

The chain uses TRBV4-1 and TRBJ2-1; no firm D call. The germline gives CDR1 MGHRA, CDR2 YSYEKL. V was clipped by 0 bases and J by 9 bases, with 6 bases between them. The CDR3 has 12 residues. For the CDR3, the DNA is TGCGCCAGCAGCCAAGAAGTCGGTGAGCAGTTCTTC. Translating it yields CASSQEVGEQFF.

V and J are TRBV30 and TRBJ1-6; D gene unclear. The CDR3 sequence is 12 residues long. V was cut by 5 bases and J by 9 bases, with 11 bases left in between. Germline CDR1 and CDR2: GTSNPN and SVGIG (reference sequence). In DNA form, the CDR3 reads TGTGCCTGGGGATACAACAGTTCACCCCTCCACTTT. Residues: CAWGYNSSPLHF.

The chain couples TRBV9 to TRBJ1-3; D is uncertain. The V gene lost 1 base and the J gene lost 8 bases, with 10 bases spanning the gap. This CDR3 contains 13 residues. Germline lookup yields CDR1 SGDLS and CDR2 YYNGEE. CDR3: CASSVFIGDTIYF. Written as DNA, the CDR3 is TGTGCCAGCAGCGTATTCATCGGAGACACCATATATTTT.

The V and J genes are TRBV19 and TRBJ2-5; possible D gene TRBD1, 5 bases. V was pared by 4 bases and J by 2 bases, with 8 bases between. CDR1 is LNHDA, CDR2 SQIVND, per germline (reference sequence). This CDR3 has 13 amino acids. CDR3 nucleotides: TGTGCCAGTAGTACAGGGTATCAAGAGACCCAGTACTTC. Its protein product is CASSTGYQETQYF.

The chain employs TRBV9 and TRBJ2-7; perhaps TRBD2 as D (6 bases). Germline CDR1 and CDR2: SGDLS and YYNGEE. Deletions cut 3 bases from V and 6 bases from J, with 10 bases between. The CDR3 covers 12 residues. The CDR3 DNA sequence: TGTGCCAGCAGCGCCCGACTAGGCGAGCAGTACTTC. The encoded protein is CASSARLGEQYF.

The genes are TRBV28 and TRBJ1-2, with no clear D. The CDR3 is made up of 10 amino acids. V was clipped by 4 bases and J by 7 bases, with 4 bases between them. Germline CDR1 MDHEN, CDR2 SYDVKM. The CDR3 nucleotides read TGTGCCAGCAGTTCTTTTGGCTACACCTTC. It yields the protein CASSSFGYTF.

The CDR3 bases are TGTGCCAGTAGTATTAGGAGTAATGAAAAACTGTTTTTT. It codes for CASSIRSNEKLFF. The chain uses TRBV19 and TRBJ1-4, with unresolved D. The germline V gene encodes CDR1 LNHDA and CDR2 SQIVND (reference sequence). The CDR3 covers 13 residues. V was shortened by 3 bases and J by 4 bases, with 6 bases between the two germline ends.

The CDR3 loop reads CASGQTGSTGELFF. As DNA, the CDR3 is TGTGCTAGCGGACAGACAGGAAGCACCGGGGAGCTGTTTTTT. The rearrangement joins TRBV7-7 to TRBJ2-2; the D call may be TRBD1 or TRBD2 (6 bases each). The CDR3 is 14 amino acids. Germline assignment: CDR1 SSHAT and CDR2 FNYEAQ (reference sequence).

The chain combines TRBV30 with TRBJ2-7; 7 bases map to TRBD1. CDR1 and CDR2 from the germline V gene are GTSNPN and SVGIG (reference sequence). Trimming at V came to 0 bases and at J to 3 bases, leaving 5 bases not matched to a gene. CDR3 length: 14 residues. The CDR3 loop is CAWSVGGSRYEQYF. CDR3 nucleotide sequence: TGTGCCTGGAGTGTAGGGGGCTCCCGCTACGAGCAGTACTTC.

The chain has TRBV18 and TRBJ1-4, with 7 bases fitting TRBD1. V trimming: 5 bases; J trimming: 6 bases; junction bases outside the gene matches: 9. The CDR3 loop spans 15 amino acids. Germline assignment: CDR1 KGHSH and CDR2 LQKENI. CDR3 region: CASSDPGTADEKLFF. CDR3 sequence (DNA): TGTGCCAGCTCAGACCCCGGGACAGCGGATGAAAAACTGTTTTTT.

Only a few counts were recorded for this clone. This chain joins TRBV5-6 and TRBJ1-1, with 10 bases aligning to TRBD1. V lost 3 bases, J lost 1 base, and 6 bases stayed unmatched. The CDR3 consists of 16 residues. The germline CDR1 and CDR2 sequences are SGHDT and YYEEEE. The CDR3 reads CASSWPDRGRNTEAFF. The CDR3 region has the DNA TGTGCCAGCAGCTGGCCAGACAGGGGGCGGAACACTGAAGCTTTCTTT. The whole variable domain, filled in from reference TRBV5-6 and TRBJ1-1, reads DAGVTQSPTHLIKTRGQQVTLRCSPKSGHDTVSWYQQALGQGPQFIFQYYEEEERQRGNFPDRFSGHQFPNYSSELNVNALLLGDSALYLCASSWPDRGRNTEAFFGQGTRLTVV.